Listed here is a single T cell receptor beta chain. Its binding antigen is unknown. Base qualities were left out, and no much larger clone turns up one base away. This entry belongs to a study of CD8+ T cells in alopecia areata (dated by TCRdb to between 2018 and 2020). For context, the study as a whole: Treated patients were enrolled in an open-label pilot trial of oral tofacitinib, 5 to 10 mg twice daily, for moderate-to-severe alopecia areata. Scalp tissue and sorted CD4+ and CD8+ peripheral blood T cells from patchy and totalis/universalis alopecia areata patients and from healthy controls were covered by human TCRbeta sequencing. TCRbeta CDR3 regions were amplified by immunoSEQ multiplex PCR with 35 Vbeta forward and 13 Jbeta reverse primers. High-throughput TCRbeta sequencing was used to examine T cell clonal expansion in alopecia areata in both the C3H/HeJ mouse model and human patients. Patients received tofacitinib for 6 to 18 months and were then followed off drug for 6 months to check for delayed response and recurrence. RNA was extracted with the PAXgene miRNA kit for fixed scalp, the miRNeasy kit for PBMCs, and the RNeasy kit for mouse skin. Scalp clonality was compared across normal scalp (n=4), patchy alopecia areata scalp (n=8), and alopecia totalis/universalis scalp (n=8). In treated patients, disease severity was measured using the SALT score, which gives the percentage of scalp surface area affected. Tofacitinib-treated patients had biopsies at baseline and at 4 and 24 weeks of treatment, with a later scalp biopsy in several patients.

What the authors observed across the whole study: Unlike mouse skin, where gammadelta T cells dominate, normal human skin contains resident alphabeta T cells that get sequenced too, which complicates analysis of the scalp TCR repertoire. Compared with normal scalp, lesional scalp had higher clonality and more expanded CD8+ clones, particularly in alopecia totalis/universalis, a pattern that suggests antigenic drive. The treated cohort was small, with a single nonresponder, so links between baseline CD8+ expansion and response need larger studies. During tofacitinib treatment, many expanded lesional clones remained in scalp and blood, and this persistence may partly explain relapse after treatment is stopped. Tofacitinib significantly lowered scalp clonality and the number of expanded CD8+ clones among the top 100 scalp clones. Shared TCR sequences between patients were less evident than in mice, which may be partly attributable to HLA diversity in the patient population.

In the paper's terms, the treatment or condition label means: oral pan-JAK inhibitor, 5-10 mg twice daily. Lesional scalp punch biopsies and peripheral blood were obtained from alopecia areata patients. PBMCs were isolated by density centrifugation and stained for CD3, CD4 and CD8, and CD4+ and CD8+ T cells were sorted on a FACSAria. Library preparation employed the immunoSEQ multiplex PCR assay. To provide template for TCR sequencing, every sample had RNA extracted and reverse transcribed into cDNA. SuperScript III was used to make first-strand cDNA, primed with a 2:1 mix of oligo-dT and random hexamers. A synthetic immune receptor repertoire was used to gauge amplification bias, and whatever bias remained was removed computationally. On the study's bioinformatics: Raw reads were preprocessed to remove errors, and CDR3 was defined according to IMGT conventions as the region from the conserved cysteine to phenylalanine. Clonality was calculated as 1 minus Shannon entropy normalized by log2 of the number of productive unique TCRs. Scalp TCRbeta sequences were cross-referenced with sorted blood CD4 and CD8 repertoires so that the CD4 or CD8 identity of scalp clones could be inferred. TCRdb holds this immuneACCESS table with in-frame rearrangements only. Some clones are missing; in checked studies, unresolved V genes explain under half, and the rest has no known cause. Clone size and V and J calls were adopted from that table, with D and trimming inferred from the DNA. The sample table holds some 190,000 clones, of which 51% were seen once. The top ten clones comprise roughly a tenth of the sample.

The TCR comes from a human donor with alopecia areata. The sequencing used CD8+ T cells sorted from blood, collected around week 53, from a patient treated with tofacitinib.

The CDR3 protein: CASSQSSGFGVTQYF. The nucleotide sequence reads TGCGCCAGCAGCCAATCCTCCGGATTCGGAGTGACCCAGTACTTC. Recombination joined TRBV4-3 with TRBJ2-5; no D gene call is confident. CDR1 and CDR2, looked up from the germline V gene, are LGHNA and YSLEER. V lost 2 bases and J lost 7 bases; the stretch between them is 17 bases long. Taken from cysteine to phenylalanine, the CDR3 has 15 residues. Just CDR3 DNA is preserved here, 45 bases in frame from base 1.